This T cell receptor (beta chain) is drawn from a study of response to subunit inactivated influenza vaccine. Study findings and constraints: Every seasonal influenza vaccination brings in few new T cells, the authors suggested.

TCRdb re-called the RT-PCR reads through MiXCR, storing one row per CDR3 protein. The repertoire holds a few hundred thousand distinct CDR3 sequences, with approximately 14% as singletons. The CDR3 has 15 residues. J was trimmed by 6 bases and V by 5 bases; bases with no gene match: 9. This clonotype was picked up a small number of times. Its antigen is unknown. This receptor was identified in a middle-aged man who received an inactivated influenza vaccine. The sample here was PBMCs from blood, taken about 13 days after vaccination. The chain joins TRBV12-3 or TRBV12-4 to TRBJ2-2; 7 bases match TRBD2. The CDR3 bases are TGTGCCAGCAGTCTTGACGGGGGGTTAGCCGGGGAGCTGTTTTTT. Protein sequence: CASSLDGGLAGELFF.